These 27 T cell receptor beta chains were sequenced from one sample in a study of regulatory T cells in long-lasting Graves disease. The sample's time point: persistent/refractory GD, antithyroid drugs over 5 years with positive TRAb. The TCR library was made from RNA extracted from PBMCs. Library construction for TCR beta used iRepertoire HTBI primers and Arm-PCR of CDR3 regions. TCRdb fed the multiplex PCR reads into MiXCR, producing one record per CDR3 protein. The sample consists of about half a million distinct CDR3 sequences, approximately 23% of them appearing once. The source material was peripheral blood mononuclear cells (PBMCs), sampled when the disease was refractory, from a patient treated with antithyroid drugs. Receptors originate from a female donor with Graves disease.

There are many counts of this clonotype. The rearrangement links TRBV12-3 or TRBV12-4 to TRBJ1-4; D gene unclear. CDR3 length: 14 amino acids. V gave up 2 bases and J gave up 10 bases, with 14 bases separating them. The CDR3 coding sequence is TGTGCCAGCAGTTTAATGGACCTTGGTGGAAAACTGTTTTTT. Residues: CASSLMDLGGKLFF.

The J gene is TRBJ2-7, the V gene TRBV19; D is unresolved. Germline assignment: CDR1 LNHDA and CDR2 SQIVND (reference sequence). The CDR3 contains 14 residues. V shed 1 base and J shed 6 bases, with 13 bases lying between them. Here the CDR3 reads CASSIGIEGSEQYF. The DNA for the CDR3 is TGTGCCAGTAGTATAGGCATCGAAGGTAGCGAGCAGTACTTC.

The rearrangement uses TRBV19 and TRBJ1-6; D is unresolved. The germline V gene has CDR1 LNHDA and CDR2 SQIVND (reference sequence). V was pared by 5 bases and J by 7 bases, with 12 bases between. This CDR3 spans 14 amino acids. CDR3 bases: TGTGCCAGTAGTCGGAGGGAATGGAATTCACCCCTCCACTTT. Amino acids: CASSRREWNSPLHF.

The sample holds many counts of this clonotype. The chain is built from TRBV28 and TRBJ2-7; 7 bases line up with TRBD2. CDR1 MDHEN and CDR2 SYDVKM come from the germline V gene. With V trimmed by 5 bases and J by 6 bases, 13 bases remained unmatched. The CDR3 has 15 amino acids. CDR3 sequence: CASSALAGTAGEQYF. The CDR3 DNA reads as TGTGCCAGCAGTGCCTTAGCGGGCACCGCGGGCGAGCAGTACTTC.

This clonotype was recorded at least ten times. The V call is TRBV7-3, the J call TRBJ2-5, with 10 nucleotides matching TRBD2. The V segment lost 0 bases and the J segment 5 bases; nucleotides outside the gene matches: 3. Per the germline V gene, CDR1 is SGHTA and CDR2 is FQGTGA. The CDR3 loop spans 15 amino acids. CDR3 sequence reads: CASSLTAGGLETQYF. The DNA of the CDR3 is TGTGCCAGCAGCTTAACAGCGGGGGGGCTTGAGACCCAGTACTTC.

This clonotype was observed at least ten times. The rearrangement links TRBV2 to TRBJ2-1, with 9 bases fitting TRBD2. This CDR3 has 15 residues. The germline V gene has CDR1 SNHLY and CDR2 FYNNEI. J was trimmed by 7 bases and V by 11 bases; bases with no gene match: 15. Here the CDR3 reads CAGAILAGVGNEQFF. CDR3 nucleotide sequence: TGTGCCGGAGCCATACTAGCGGGCGTTGGGAATGAGCAGTTCTTC.

In this sample, this clonotype turned up many times. The genes are TRBV2 and TRBJ2-7, with D tentatively TRBD1 or TRBD2 (6 bases each). This CDR3 region has 15 residues. Germline loops: CDR1 SNHLY, CDR2 FYNNEI. V was cut by 3 bases and J by 0 bases, with 12 bases left in between. The CDR3 DNA reads TGTGCCAGCAGTGATCCGCGGGACAACTCCTACGAGCAGTACTTC. Translated, it gives CASSDPRDNSYEQYF.

This clonotype was counted at least ten times. The chain employs TRBV20-1 and TRBJ2-5; the match to TRBD1 covers 7 bases. Germline loops: CDR1 DFQATT, CDR2 SNEGSKA (reference sequence). V lost 4 bases to trimming and J lost 5 bases; unmatched junction nucleotides: 4. The CDR3 is made up of 12 amino acids. The CDR3 here is CSAIGRGETQYF. The CDR3 DNA reads as TGCAGTGCTATAGGCAGGGGGGAGACCCAGTACTTC.

The sample holds many counts of this clonotype. The chain uses TRBV28 and TRBJ2-6; D is unresolved. Trimming cost V 6 bases and J 0 bases, with 3 bases left between them. The CDR3 has 13 amino acids. Germline V gene lookup returns CDR1 MDHEN and CDR2 SYDVKM. The CDR3: CASRDSGANVLTF. In nucleotides, the CDR3 is TGTGCCAGCAGGGACTCTGGGGCCAACGTCCTGACTTTC.

The J gene is TRBJ2-2, the V gene TRBV20-1; 10 bases fit TRBD2. The junction had 17 bases not matched to a gene; V was cut back by 5 bases and J by 5 bases. This CDR3 comprises 18 residues. CDR1 and CDR2 from the germline V gene are DFQATT and SNEGSKA (reference sequence). CDR3 nucleotide sequence: TGCAGTGCTGGGTTCCCAAACTATAGCGGGGGGTTGACCGGGGAGCTGTTTTTT. Encoded protein: CSAGFPNYSGGLTGELFF.

There are a few counts of this clonotype. The chain is built from TRBV6-2 or TRBV6-3 and TRBJ1-4; tentatively, D is TRBD1 (5 bases). Germline assignment: CDR1 MNHEY and CDR2 SVGEGT. The CDR3 runs 14 residues. With 6 bases removed from V and 10 bases from J, the gap between germline ends came to 18 bases. CDR3 bases: TGTGCCAGCAGAACGGGGGGATCGACTGGAAAACTGTTTTTT. Its protein is CASRTGGSTGKLFF.

This clonotype occurred many times. This chain uses TRBV28 with TRBJ2-7; D is ambiguous. CDR1 and CDR2 (germline): MDHEN, SYDVKM. The CDR3 covers 13 residues. Trimming cost V 1 base and J 5 bases, with 9 bases left between them. CDR3 coding DNA: TGTGCCAGCAGTTTATATCTGGGTAACGAGCAGTACTTC. Translating it yields CASSLYLGNEQYF. Complete variable domain (other parts from reference TRBV28 and TRBJ2-7): DVKVTQSSRYLVKRTGEKVFLECVQDMDHENMFWYRQDPGLGLRLIYFSYDVKMKEKGDIPEGYSVSREKKERFSLILESASTNQTSMYLCASSLYLGNEQYFGPGTRLTVT.

In regard to this clonotype: With only one base between it and a far larger clone, this is likely a read error. Because it lacks the conserved phenylalanine or tryptophan at the end, this CDR3 is likely a read error. The genes are TRBV6-5 and TRBJ1-2; D gene unclear. There are 10 residues in the CDR3. CDR1 and CDR2 from the germline V gene are MNHEY and SVGAGI. Trimming removed 4 bases from V and 5 bases from J, with 2 bases in between. As DNA, the CDR3 is TGTGCCAGCAGTTTGTATGGCTACACCGTC. Its protein is CASSLYGYTV.

This clonotype came up many times. The chain uses TRBV7-9 and TRBJ2-7; the D gene is possibly TRBD1 (5 bases). Trimming took 1 base from V and 0 from J, leaving 7 bases between them. Germline values: CDR1 SEHNR, CDR2 FQNEAQ (reference sequence). The CDR3 totals 14 residues. The CDR3 here is CASSLGDSSYEQYF. For the CDR3, the DNA is TGTGCCAGCAGCTTAGGCGACAGCTCCTACGAGCAGTACTTC.

The CDR3 sequence is CAVTSGRNEQYF. The CDR3 coding sequence is TGTGCCGTCACTAGCGGGAGGAACGAGCAGTACTTC. The rearrangement joins TRBV30 to TRBJ2-7; TRBD2 aligns across 12 bases. CDR3 length: 12 residues. V was pared by 8 bases and J by 5 bases, with 4 bases of the junction left unmatched. Germline V gene data show CDR1 as GTSNPN and CDR2 as SVGIG (reference sequence).

This clonotype occurred many times. The chain links TRBV29-1 to TRBJ1-4; the match to TRBD1 covers 10 bases. J gave up 8 bases and V 7 bases, and 7 bases lay outside the gene matches. The CDR3 contains 13 residues. Germline-derived CDR1 and CDR2 are SQVTM and ANQGSEA. The CDR3: CSASGQGNEKLFF. The CDR3 DNA is TGCAGCGCCTCGGGACAGGGGAACGAAAAACTGTTTTTT.

The sample holds many counts of this clonotype. The chain carries TRBV20-1 and TRBJ2-7, with a tentative D call TRBD1 (5 bases). Germline assignment: CDR1 DFQATT and CDR2 SNEGSKA (reference sequence). The CDR3 loop spans 10 amino acids. V lost 6 bases and J lost 7, with 10 bases in between. The CDR3 loop reads CSAKKGEQYF. As DNA, the CDR3 is TGCAGTGCCAAGAAGGGGGAGCAGTACTTC.

This clonotype was detected a few times. This sequence joins TRBV19 and TRBJ1-1; tentative D call: TRBD1 (5 bases). Germline CDR1 LNHDA, CDR2 SQIVND (reference sequence). The CDR3 totals 15 residues. V was trimmed by 2 bases and J by 6 bases, leaving 16 bases between them. In nucleotides, the CDR3 is TGTGCCAGTAGTATATCAAAGGGGAGGAGAGCTGAAGCTTTCTTT. It encodes CASSISKGRRAEAFF.

Ten or more counts support this clonotype. This sequence joins TRBV7-2 and TRBJ1-6; D not certain. Trimming shortened V by 0 bases and J by 10 bases, and 4 bases separated the two germline ends. The CDR3 sequence is 12 residues long. Germline assignment: CDR1 SGHTA and CDR2 FQGNSA. CDR3 coding DNA: TGTGCCAGCAGCTTAGCCGCGTCACCCCTCCACTTT. Amino acid sequence: CASSLAASPLHF.

This clonotype has a handful of counts. A read error may explain this, as a much larger clone is one base away. The chain has TRBV6-2 or TRBV6-3 and TRBJ2-7; tentatively, D is TRBD1 or TRBD2 (5 bases each). The CDR3 is 15 amino acids. CDR1 MNHEY and CDR2 SVGEGT come from the germline V gene. CDR3 coding DNA: TGTGCCAGCAGTTACTCGAGGGCAGGGTGGCACGAGCAGTGCTTC. This sequence encodes CASSYSRAGWHEQCF.

This clonotype was detected a few times. CDR3 sequence (DNA): TGTGCCAGCAGCTTGGTCCAGGGGGACCGGGAGACCCAGTACTTC. Protein product: CASSLVQGDRETQYF. The chain carries TRBV5-5 and TRBJ2-5; 7 positions match TRBD1. This CDR3 contains 15 residues. J lost 5 bases, V lost 0 bases, and 7 bases had no gene match. CDR1 SGHKS and CDR2 YYEKEE come from the germline V gene (reference sequence).

The V and J genes are TRBV28 and TRBJ2-3; D is uncertain. V lost 4 bases to trimming and J lost 6 bases, with 11 bases between them. The CDR3 has 13 amino acids. Germline CDR1 is MDHEN and CDR2 is SYDVKM. CDR3 residues: CASSSRPSDTQYF. The DNA of the CDR3 is TGTGCCAGCAGTTCTCGCCCCTCCGATACGCAGTATTTT.

This clonotype was found many times. The CDR3 DNA reads TGTGCCAGCAGCCCCGGGACTAGCGGGTTGTACTTC. It is translated as CASSPGTSGLYF. The gene calls are TRBV6-2 or TRBV6-3 and TRBJ2-4; 12 bases match TRBD2. V gave up 6 bases and J gave up 15 bases; unmatched junction bases: 6. In germline, CDR1 is MNHEY, CDR2 SVGEGT. The CDR3 has 12 residues.

This clonotype was found many times. The chain has TRBV5-1 and TRBJ2-7; D might be TRBD1 (6 bases). This CDR3 is built from 14 residues. The ends were cut back, 7 bases at V and 1 base at J, with 15 bases in the middle. Germline V gene lookup returns CDR1 SGHRS and CDR2 YFSETQ. For the CDR3, the DNA is TGCGCCAGCCGGCCCGGGGACACGTCCTACGAGCAGTACTTC. Amino acid sequence: CASRPGDTSYEQYF.

The table lists this clonotype with many counts. The rearrangement links TRBV7-9 to TRBJ1-4; D is unresolved. The ends were cut back, 2 bases at V and 6 bases at J, with 10 bases in the middle. The CDR3 runs 14 residues. Germline V gene lookup returns CDR1 SEHNR and CDR2 FQNEAQ (reference sequence). The CDR3, as DNA: TGTGCCAGCAGCTTACGGGAACATGATGAAAAACTGTTTTTT. Protein sequence: CASSLREHDEKLFF.

The V and J genes are TRBV6-2 or TRBV6-3 and TRBJ2-1; TRBD2 might be the D (6 bases). This CDR3 has 15 amino acids. Trimming pared 4 bases from V and 1 base from J, leaving 11 bases between. CDR1 and CDR2 (germline): MNHEY, SVGEGT. The CDR3 region has the DNA TGTGCCAGCAGTTTGCCGGAGGGTTCCTACAATGAGCAGTTCTTC. The encoded protein is CASSLPEGSYNEQFF.

This chain uses TRBV19 with TRBJ1-3, with D unresolved. The germline V gene has CDR1 LNHDA and CDR2 SQIVND (reference sequence). Trimming removed 5 bases at V and 1 base at J, with 6 bases between. The CDR3 loop spans 13 amino acids. The CDR3 DNA sequence: TGTGCCAGTAGTGAGTGGTCTGGAAACACCATATATTTT. Protein: CASSEWSGNTIYF.